A single sample gave rise to the 10 T cell receptor beta chains below, sequenced in a study of regulatory T cells in long-lasting Graves disease (dated by TCRdb to 2020 to 2023). The receptor library was made with multiplex PCR. Data came from an Illumina HiSeq 4000. iRepertoire HTBI primers and Arm-PCR amplification of CDR3 regions were used to construct TCR beta libraries. Through fastp at Q25 and MiXCR, TCRdb rebuilt clones from the public reads, retaining in-frame beta chains. Each record represents a unique CDR3 protein, reported with the most common genes and DNA among its rows. The sample has 350,000 to 500,000 distinct CDR3 sequences on record, 14% of them singletons. The top ten hold around a sixth of the sample. What the time point label conveys for this sample: newly diagnosed GD, antithyroid drugs for less than 3 months. For both TCR sequencing and RNA sequencing, RNA was extracted from PBMCs using TRIzol.

These data were also reused for a study on T cells in Graves' hyperthyroidism and ophthalmopathy.

The sample consisted of peripheral blood mononuclear cells (PBMCs), taken at new diagnosis, from a patient treated with antithyroid drugs. These TCRs come from a woman aged 45-65 years with Graves disease. Donor details come from another sample of the same person, matched by shared clones.

This clonotype has just a few counts. The CDR3 here is CASSSRERAITEDNEQFF. The CDR3 DNA follows: TGTGCCAGCAGTAGCCGGGAGAGGGCCATTACTGAGGACAATGAGCAGTTCTTC. The rearrangement links TRBV6-1 to TRBJ2-1, with a weak D call TRBD2 (6 bases). The germline gives CDR1 MNHNS, CDR2 SASEGT. The CDR3 covers 18 residues. V shed 5 bases and J shed 5 bases, with 25 bases lying between them.

The table lists this clonotype with many counts. The gene calls are TRBV28 and TRBJ1-1, with TRBD1 matching over 10 bases. V gave up 6 bases and J gave up 0 bases; unmatched junction bases: 4. Germline V gene sequence: CDR1 MDHEN, CDR2 SYDVKM. The length of the CDR3 is 15 residues. The CDR3 is CASSRDRGMNTEAFF. CDR3 nucleotides: TGTGCCAGCAGCCGGGACAGGGGAATGAACACTGAAGCTTTCTTT.

This clonotype was picked up many times. The rearrangement uses TRBV27 and TRBJ1-1, with 12 bases that match TRBD1. Germline V lookup: CDR1 MNHEY, CDR2 SMNVEV (reference sequence). The CDR3 sequence is 16 residues long. Unmatched junction bases numbered 15, after V lost 5 bases and J lost 11 bases. CDR3 in amino acids: CASSHPTGTGGAGAFF. The CDR3, as DNA: TGTGCCAGCAGTCACCCGACCGGGACAGGGGGCGCGGGGGCTTTCTTT.

This clonotype is a singleton in its sample. Since a much larger clone is just one base distant, this may be a read error. This rearrangement joins TRBV30 to TRBJ2-3; D perhaps matches TRBD2 (6 bases). The CDR3 loop spans 18 amino acids. The germline V gene has CDR1 GTSNPN and CDR2 SVGIG (reference sequence). This CDR3 reads CAWSQNSGYIISYNERFF. The CDR3 nucleotides are TGTGCCTGGAGTCAGAATAGCGGCTACATTATCTCCTACAATGAGCGGTTCTTC.

This clonotype was counted between two and nine times. CDR3 amino acids: CASSLGETSGYGYTF. The CDR3 DNA follows: TGTGCCAGCAGCTTAGGTGAGACGAGCGGCTATGGCTACACCTTC. V and J are TRBV7-6 and TRBJ1-2; D unclear. Between the trimmed V and J ends, which lost 1 base and 4 bases, there was a span of 13 bases. CDR1 is SGHVS, CDR2 FNYEAQ, per germline. There are 15 residues in the CDR3.

This clonotype has more than one count but fewer than ten. The genes are TRBV5-1 and TRBJ2-1, with 7 bases that match TRBD2. The CDR3 sequence is 15 residues long. V gave up 6 bases and J gave up 2 bases; unmatched junction bases: 8. In germline, CDR1 is SGHRS, CDR2 YFSETQ. The CDR3 sequence: CASKGSGNPYNEQFF. The CDR3 DNA reads TGCGCCAGCAAAGGGAGCGGGAACCCCTACAATGAGCAGTTCTTC.

This clonotype was detected many times. J is TRBJ2-7 and V is TRBV20-1; 8 nucleotides agree with TRBD2. Trimming removed 1 base from V and 2 bases from J; junction bases left unmatched: 4. The germline V gene encodes CDR1 DFQATT and CDR2 SNEGSKA (reference sequence). The CDR3 contains 14 residues. CDR3 amino acids: CSARGTSGTYEQYF. CDR3 DNA: TGCAGTGCTAGAGGCACTAGCGGAACCTACGAGCAGTACTTC.

This clonotype was found many times. The gene calls are TRBV12-3 or TRBV12-4 and TRBJ1-5, with D unclear. Trimming took 0 bases from V and 2 from J, leaving 8 bases between them. The CDR3 contains 15 residues. The CDR3 spells CASSLAGGRNQPQHF. DNA for the CDR3: TGTGCCAGCAGTTTAGCCGGAGGGCGCAATCAGCCCCAGCATTTT.

This clonotype was counted between two and nine times. Germline is not matched at one junction end, which may reflect a read error. The chain uses TRBV27 and TRBJ2-1; the match to TRBD2 covers 11 bases. CDR3 length: 15 amino acids. Germline values: CDR1 MNHEY, CDR2 SMNVEV (reference sequence). The CDR3 DNA reads as TGTGCCAGCAGTCTACTAGCGGGAGCCTACGATGAGCAGTTCTTC. As protein: CASSLLAGAYDEQFF.

Only a few counts were recorded for this clonotype. The V and J genes are TRBV6-2 or TRBV6-3 and TRBJ1-4, with 7 bases lining up with TRBD1. V lost 5 bases, J lost 6 bases, and 9 bases stayed unmatched. The CDR3 contains 15 residues. The germline V gene encodes CDR1 MNHEY and CDR2 SVGEGT. CDR3 sequence (DNA): TGTGCCAGCAGTGGCGACAGGGCCGGGGATGAAAAACTGTTTTTT. Translated, it gives CASSGDRAGDEKLFF.